Shown below are 2 T cell receptor beta chains from a single sample sequenced in a study of response to subunit inactivated influenza vaccine. TCRdb called the RT-PCR reads again in MiXCR, with one record for every CDR3 protein. Here the sample spans 550,000 to 600,000 distinct CDR3 sequences, 12% being singletons. The sequencing used PBMCs from blood, collected on the day of vaccination. The receptors come from a man between 50 and 59 years old who received an inactivated influenza vaccine.

The table lists this clonotype with a few counts. The chain joins TRBV5-1 to TRBJ2-5; 7 positions agree with TRBD2. With 3 bases clipped from V and 5 bases from J, the junction kept 13 bases outside the gene matches. The CDR3 covers 16 residues. Germline loops: CDR1 SGHRS, CDR2 YFSETQ. The CDR3 reads CASSSGAGPIWETQYF. Written as DNA, the CDR3 is TGCGCCAGCAGCTCAGGAGCGGGACCGATTTGGGAGACCCAGTACTTC.

The V call is TRBV7-3, the J call TRBJ1-5; D not certain. Germline lookup yields CDR1 SGHTA and CDR2 FQGTGA. The CDR3 has 15 amino acids. The V end was cut by 5 bases, the J end by 4 bases, with 15 bases between. The CDR3 loop is CASSATGDPNQPQHF. CDR3 in DNA: TGTGCCAGCAGCGCTACCGGGGATCCAAATCAGCCCCAGCATTTT. The full variable domain, completed using reference TRBV7-3 and TRBJ1-5, is GAGVSQTPSNKVTEKGKYVELRCDPISGHTALYWYRQSLGQGPEFLIYFQGTGAADDSGLPNDRFFAVRPEGSVSTLKIQRTERGDSAVYLCASSATGDPNQPQHFGDGTRLSIL.